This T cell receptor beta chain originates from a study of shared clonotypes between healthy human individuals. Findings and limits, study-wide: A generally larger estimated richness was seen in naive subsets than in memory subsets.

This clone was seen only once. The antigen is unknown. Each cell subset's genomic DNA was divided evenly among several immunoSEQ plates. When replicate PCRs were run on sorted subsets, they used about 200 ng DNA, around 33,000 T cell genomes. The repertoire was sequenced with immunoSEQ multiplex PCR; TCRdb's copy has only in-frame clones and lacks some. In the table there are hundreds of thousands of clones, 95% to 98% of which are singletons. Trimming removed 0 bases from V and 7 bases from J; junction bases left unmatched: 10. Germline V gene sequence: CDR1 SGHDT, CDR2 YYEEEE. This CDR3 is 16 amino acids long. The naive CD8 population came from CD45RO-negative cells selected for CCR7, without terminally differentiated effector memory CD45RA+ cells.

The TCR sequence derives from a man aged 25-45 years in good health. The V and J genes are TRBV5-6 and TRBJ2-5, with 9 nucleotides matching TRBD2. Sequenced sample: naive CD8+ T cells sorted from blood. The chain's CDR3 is CASSLAAGGPIWTQYF. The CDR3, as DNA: TGTGCCAGCAGCTTGGCGGCGGGAGGGCCTATTTGGACCCAGTACTTC.